This TCR beta chain is from a study of regulatory T cells in long-lasting Graves disease. Overall study: Over 5 years of antithyroid drugs with positive TSH receptor antibodies was taken to mean persistent Graves' disease.

The time point is: persistent/refractory GD, antithyroid drugs over 5 years with positive TRAb. PBMC RNA was the source of the TCR library. CDR3 regions were amplified by Arm-PCR using iRepertoire HTBI primers to build TCR beta libraries. TCRdb re-called the multiplex PCR reads through MiXCR, storing one row per CDR3 protein. Of approximately 380,000 distinct CDR3 sequences listed, 20% to 25% are singletons. This clonotype was detected many times. Its target is not known. Germline loops: CDR1 LNHDA, CDR2 SQIVND (reference sequence). The V end lost 6 bases, the J end lost 1 base, and 15 bases lay between the germline ends. This CDR3 region has 15 residues. Study findings and constraints: Persistent disease exhibited a predilection for TRBV28, TRBJ1-2 and TRBJ2-5.

The V and J genes are TRBV19 and TRBJ1-1; D might be TRBD1 (5 bases). This clonotype was sampled from a female donor with Graves disease. The sample in question was peripheral blood mononuclear cells (PBMCs), obtained when the disease was refractory, from a patient treated with antithyroid drugs. As DNA, the CDR3 is TGTGCCAGTAGGCCTCGGTCTGACAGGAACACTGAAGCTTTCTTT. Translating gives CASRPRSDRNTEAFF.